The next 10 T cell receptor beta chains were all read from a single sample in a study of cytomegalovirus exposure and HLA in healthy donors. Method: immunoSEQ multiplex PCR; TCRdb's copy keeps in-frame clones and lacks some. The sample records about 220,000 clones, around four fifths being singletons. The source material was PBMCs. These TCRs come from a woman in her twenties or thirties in good health and CMV-seropositive.

This clone was seen just once. This chain connects TRBV28 to TRBJ1-2; D call uncertain. V was pared by 3 bases and J by 4 bases, with 9 bases between. The length of the CDR3 is 13 residues. The V gene's germline CDR1 is MDHEN and CDR2 SYDVKM. The CDR3 DNA is TGTGCCAGCAGTTTTGCCAGGCCCTATGGCTACACCTTC. It codes for CASSFARPYGYTF.

This sequence joins TRBV30 and TRBJ2-5; TRBD2 is a possible D gene (6 bases). The CDR3 runs 13 residues. CDR1 is GTSNPN and CDR2 is SVGIG in the germline V gene (reference sequence). V lost 3 bases to trimming and J lost 7 bases, with 15 bases between them. CDR3 protein: CAWRSRLGGTQYF. CDR3 sequence (DNA): TGTGCCTGGAGGTCGAGACTGGGGGGGACCCAGTACTTC.

The gene calls are TRBV5-6 and TRBJ2-3; 8 positions agree with TRBD1. V dropped 4 bases and J dropped 2; count of bases not matched to a gene: 12. Germline values: CDR1 SGHDT, CDR2 YYEEEE. This CDR3 spans 17 amino acids. CDR3 sequence reads: CASSLSTGQGSTDTQYF. CDR3 DNA: TGTGCCAGCAGCCTCTCTACCGGACAGGGCTCCACAGATACGCAGTATTTT.

The chain links TRBV27 to TRBJ2-1, with D possibly TRBD2 on 6 matching bases. Per the germline V gene, CDR1 is MNHEY and CDR2 is SMNVEV (reference sequence). CDR3 length: 16 residues. Trimming stripped 0 bases from V and 0 bases from J, with 9 bases between. The CDR3 DNA is TGTGCCAGCAGTTTATCGGCGGGGAGCTCCTACAATGAGCAGTTCTTC. Protein product: CASSLSAGSSYNEQFF.

The V gene is TRBV27, the J gene TRBJ2-7; 9 bases map to TRBD2. Germline loops: CDR1 MNHEY, CDR2 SMNVEV (reference sequence). The CDR3 consists of 14 residues. V shed 3 bases and J 2 bases; nucleotides not matched to a gene: 2. The CDR3 DNA is TGTGCCAGCAGTTTCGCGGGAGGGGCCTACGAGCAGTACTTC. Residues: CASSFAGGAYEQYF.

The rearrangement uses TRBV10-1 and TRBJ2-7; D is ambiguous. Trimming removed 9 bases at V and 2 bases at J, with 20 bases between. Germline V gene sequence: CDR1 WNHNN, CDR2 SYGVQD (reference sequence). This CDR3 comprises 15 residues. DNA for the CDR3: TGCGCCAGGACCGCCCAGCCTGGGATCCCCTACGAGCAGTACTTC. It codes for CARTAQPGIPYEQYF.

This clone was counted once. The chain carries TRBV29-1 and TRBJ2-5; 11 nucleotides match TRBD2. V was pared by 7 bases and J by 5 bases, with 21 bases of the junction left unmatched. CDR3 length: 18 amino acids. Germline CDR1 reads SQVTM; CDR2 reads ANQGSEA. The CDR3 nucleotides read TGCAGCGCTATTCTCGGTAGCGGGAGGGCCTTATTTACGGAGACCCAGTACTTC. Its translation: CSAILGSGRALFTETQYF.

The rearrangement joins TRBV5-1 to TRBJ1-2; maybe TRBD1 (6 bases). The V gene's germline CDR1 is SGHRS and CDR2 YFSETQ. V dropped 4 bases and J dropped 6 bases, with 19 bases sitting between them. The CDR3 length is 15 residues. CDR3 coding DNA: TGCGCCAGCAGCCCGGGGGACATGTGGACTGATGGCTACACCTTC. Translation gives CASSPGDMWTDGYTF.

Notes on this clone: The identical CDR3 is also encoded by other nucleotide sequences in the sample. The chain carries TRBV13 and TRBJ1-1; no clear D gene. This CDR3 is built from 13 residues. V lost 0 bases to trimming and J lost 1 base, with 3 bases between them. Germline V lookup: CDR1 PRHDT, CDR2 FYEKMQ (reference sequence). The CDR3 coding sequence is TGTGCCAGCAGCTTAGGTGGGAACACTGAAGCTTTCTTT. Amino acids: CASSLGGNTEAFF.

The CDR3 sequence is CASSENGIEDTQYF. For the CDR3, the DNA is TGTGCCAGCAGTGAAAACGGGATTGAAGATACGCAGTATTTT. The rearrangement uses TRBV2 and TRBJ2-3; tentative D call: TRBD2 (5 bases). The CDR3 sequence is 14 residues long. Trimming took off 2 bases at V and 5 bases at J, with 11 bases between the two ends. The V gene's germline CDR1 is SNHLY and CDR2 FYNNEI.